This T cell receptor beta chain is drawn from a study of cytotoxic CD8 clonotypes in ibrutinib-treated CLL. For the study at large: Of a cohort that held some 12 relapsed/refractory and 15 treatment-naive patients, 17 were IGHV unmutated. Response sampling took place at median approximately 11 months of treatment, range 6 to 36. The average sample held roughly 250,000 productive templates and 91,000 or so productive rearrangements. General observations from the study: Clonality was elevated at ibrutinib response and had returned toward baseline at progression.

Details on this clone: Its antigen is still unknown.

TCRdb's table, derived via immunoSEQ multiplex PCR, lists solely in-frame clones and lacks some. The data hold under 75,000 clones, with about 65% observed a single time. Germline V lookup: CDR1 MNHEY, CDR2 SVGAGI. Between the trimmed V and J ends, which lost 4 bases and 4 bases, there was a span of 11 bases. This CDR3 spans 14 amino acids. This TCR was recovered from a human donor with chronic lymphocytic leukemia. The chain uses TRBV6-5 and TRBJ1-5, with D unclear. The sample in question was PBMCs, obtained after 12 months of ibrutinib treatment. CDR3 sequence: CASSSREGNQPQHF. As DNA, the CDR3 is TGTGCCAGCAGTTCAAGGGAGGGAAATCAGCCCCAGCATTTT.